The 20 T cell receptor beta chains in this list originate from one sample, sequenced in a study of T-cell memory formation after mild COVID-19 (TCRdb year 2021). Library construction relied on 5' RACE. The run used an Illumina NovaSeq 6000. The public sequencing data were trimmed at Q25 with fastp and processed into clonotypes with MiXCR by TCRdb, which kept only in-frame beta chains. Each CDR3 protein appears once, grouped with its most common genes and DNA. The sample table lists about 400,000 distinct CDR3 sequences, under 20% of them with a count of one. In total, the top ten clones hold around a fifth of the sample. What was sequenced was PBMCs or a T cell subset sorted from them (not recorded which). These receptors all stem from a man aged 18 to 30 who had mild COVID-19 (a few samples of this study predate the infection). The sample titles of this study are shuffled in the database, so cell type and time point are left out; the donor was told from shared clones.

Details on this clonotype: The germline gene is not matched at one end of the junction; a read error may be the cause. V and J are TRBV20-1 and TRBJ2-5, with 9 positions matching TRBD2. Germline V gene sequence: CDR1 DFQATT, CDR2 SNEGSKA (reference sequence). The length of the CDR3 is 14 residues. CDR3 protein: CSASWPSGEETKYF. The CDR3 DNA is TGCAGTGCTAGTTGGCCTAGCGGGGAAGAGACCAAGTACTTC.

The chain is built from TRBV28 and TRBJ2-2; TRBD2 aligns across 9 bases. The CDR3 is 15 amino acids. V shed 6 bases, J shed 7 bases, and the junction held 9 bases outside the gene matches. Germline CDR1 reads MDHEN; CDR2 reads SYDVKM. The CDR3 DNA is TGTGCCAGCAGGGTAGAACTAGCGGGTGTCGGGGAGCTGTTTTTT. Translating it yields CASRVELAGVGELFF.

This rearrangement joins TRBV6-6 to TRBJ2-3, with 8 bases that match TRBD2. This CDR3 spans 16 amino acids. Germline V gene lookup returns CDR1 MNHNY and CDR2 SVGAGI (reference sequence). Trimming at V came to 1 base and at J to 3 bases, leaving 6 bases not matched to a gene. CDR3 nucleotide sequence: TGTGCCAGCAGTTACTGGACGGGGGGGAATACAGATACGCAGTATTTT. It translates to CASSYWTGGNTDTQYF.

The chain uses TRBV7-9 and TRBJ2-7; D might be TRBD1 (7 bases). V shed 1 base and J shed 3 bases, with 10 bases lying between them. The CDR3 has 14 amino acids. Germline V lookup: CDR1 SEHNR, CDR2 FQNEAQ (reference sequence). For the CDR3, the DNA is TGTGCCAGCAGCTTAGGCGGGACAGTCTACGAGCAGTACGTC. Its translation: CASSLGGTVYEQYV.

This clonotype was counted a few times. This CDR3 reads CASSQSGGAPNEQFF. The CDR3 nucleotides are TGTGCCAGCAGCCAGAGCGGGGGGGCCCCAAATGAGCAGTTCTTC. The chain joins TRBV3-1 to TRBJ2-1, with 10 bases fitting TRBD2. CDR3 length: 15 residues. CDR1 is LGHDT, CDR2 YNNKEL, per germline (reference sequence). Germline trimming cut 3 bases from V and 7 bases from J; bases unmatched to any gene: 6.

Only a few counts were recorded for this clonotype. The chain recombines TRBV7-2 with TRBJ1-4; 8 positions match TRBD1. The germline V gene has CDR1 SGHTA and CDR2 FQGNSA. The CDR3 is 15 amino acids. The V gene end was trimmed by 3 bases and the J gene end by 8 bases; junction bases not matched to a gene: 8. CDR3 bases: TGTGCCAGCAGCTTTGCCGGGACAGGTGGAGAAAAACTGTTTTTT. Amino acids: CASSFAGTGGEKLFF.

This clonotype was observed a few times. The chain combines TRBV10-3 with TRBJ2-7; D may be TRBD2 (5 bases). The CDR3 has 16 residues. Between the trimmed V and J ends, which lost 2 bases and 0 bases, there was a span of 14 bases. The germline CDR1 and CDR2 sequences are ENHRY and SYGVKD. Here the CDR3 DNA reads TGTGCCATCAGTGAGCTTCGGACTGAACGCTCCTACGAGCAGTACTTC. Amino acid sequence: CAISELRTERSYEQYF.

The chain recombines TRBV20-1 with TRBJ1-1; perhaps TRBD1 as D (5 bases). Germline V gene sequence: CDR1 DFQATT, CDR2 SNEGSKA (reference sequence). The CDR3 length is 12 residues. V lost 3 bases and J lost 6, with 11 bases in between. The CDR3 sequence: CSASQRGAEAFF. The CDR3 nucleotides are TGCAGTGCTAGCCAGAGGGGAGCTGAAGCTTTCTTT.

CDR3: CASRGRKGQGIWNTEAFF. In nucleotides, the CDR3 is TGTGCCAGCAGGGGGAGGAAGGGACAGGGTATATGGAACACTGAAGCTTTCTTT. The chain recombines TRBV7-2 with TRBJ1-1; 9 positions agree with TRBD1. The J segment lost 1 base and the V segment lost 6 bases, leaving 15 bases of the junction unmatched. Germline lookup yields CDR1 SGHTA and CDR2 FQGNSA. This CDR3 contains 18 residues.

This clonotype has just a few counts. The genes are TRBV7-9 and TRBJ2-6; D is possibly TRBD1 or TRBD2 (6 bases each). This CDR3 comprises 16 residues. Deletions cut 5 bases from V and 4 bases from J, with 15 bases between. Germline V gene lookup returns CDR1 SEHNR and CDR2 FQNEAQ (reference sequence). The CDR3 spells CASSQWGAAGANVLTF. DNA for the CDR3: TGTGCCAGCAGCCAGTGGGGGGCGGCCGGGGCCAACGTCCTGACTTTC.

The V call is TRBV28, the J call TRBJ2-1; D not certain. The ends were cut back, 6 bases at V and 8 bases at J, with 11 bases in the middle. CDR1 is MDHEN and CDR2 is SYDVKM in the germline V gene. The CDR3 contains 12 residues. As DNA, the CDR3 is TGTGCCAGCAGCATGCGAGATTATGAGCAGTTCTTC. This gives the protein CASSMRDYEQFF.

V gene TRBV20-1 combines with J gene TRBJ2-4; 12 bases line up with TRBD2. Germline V gene lookup returns CDR1 DFQATT and CDR2 SNEGSKA (reference sequence). J gave up 1 base and V 0 bases, and 4 bases lay outside the gene matches. This CDR3 is 17 amino acids long. In DNA form, the CDR3 reads TGCAGTGCTAGAGATCCTAGCGGGGGGGTGGCCAAAAACATTCAGTACTTC. Translated, it gives CSARDPSGGVAKNIQYF.

This chain connects TRBV4-1 to TRBJ2-1; D not certain. Germline lookup yields CDR1 MGHRA and CDR2 YSYEKL. Trimming left V 0 bases short and J 9 bases short, with 15 bases between. The length of the CDR3 is 15 residues. CDR3 residues: CASSQDSFPGPEQFF. The CDR3 region has the DNA TGCGCCAGCAGCCAAGACTCCTTTCCGGGTCCTGAGCAGTTCTTC.

This chain links TRBV21-1 with TRBJ1-1; the table's D gene call, TRBD1, was not cross checked with the DNA. TRBV21-1 is listed as a pseudogene. The CDR3 is 17 residues long. CDR3 residues: CASSKESGDGSNTEAFF. In DNA form, the CDR3 reads TGTGCCAGCAGCAAAGAGTCGGGGGATGGGTCGAACACTGAAGCTTTCTTT.

This clonotype came up a few times. The genes are TRBV6-6 and TRBJ1-1, with D unclear. The CDR3 is made up of 13 amino acids. Germline V gene lookup returns CDR1 MNHNY and CDR2 SVGAGI (reference sequence). The V end lost 1 base, the J end lost 10 bases, and 13 bases lay between the germline ends. CDR3 nucleotides: TGTGCCAGCAGTTACTGGAGGGAGGGATCAGCTTTCTTT. Its translation is CASSYWREGSAFF.

This clonotype was picked up many times. The gene calls are TRBV7-6 and TRBJ1-5, with 8 bases lining up with TRBD1. Germline lookup yields CDR1 SGHVS and CDR2 FNYEAQ. Unmatched junction bases numbered 4, after V lost 5 bases and J lost 7 bases. This CDR3 contains 13 residues. CDR3 amino acids: CASSGQGSQPQHF. The CDR3 coding sequence is TGTGCCAGCAGCGGACAGGGTAGCCAGCCCCAGCATTTT.

This clonotype has more than one count but fewer than ten. V and J are TRBV24-1 and TRBJ2-5; TRBD1 or TRBD2 may be the D gene (5 bases each). The germline V and J ends were trimmed by 9 bases and 10 bases, with 14 bases remaining between them. The germline CDR1 and CDR2 sequences are KGHDR and SFDVKD. The CDR3 has 11 amino acids. CDR3 loop: CATGLEGNQYF. The CDR3 DNA is TGTGCCACCGGGTTAGAGGGGAACCAGTACTTC.

The chain carries TRBV10-3 and TRBJ2-1; D may match TRBD1 or TRBD2 (6 bases each). V gave up 0 bases and J gave up 4 bases, with 13 bases separating them. Per germline, CDR1 ENHRY and CDR2 SYGVKD. This CDR3 comprises 16 residues. CDR3 protein: CAISESRQEGYNEQFF. The CDR3 DNA reads TGTGCCATCAGTGAGTCAAGACAGGAGGGGTACAATGAGCAGTTCTTC.

This chain uses TRBV4-3 with TRBJ1-6; 7 nucleotides agree with TRBD1. Trimming removed 5 bases from V and 5 bases from J; junction bases left unmatched: 9. CDR1 LGHNA and CDR2 YSLEER come from the germline V gene. The CDR3 has 16 residues. CDR3 sequence (DNA): TGCGCCAGCAGCGCCTGGACAGGCCACAATAATTCACCCCTCCACTTT. It codes for CASSAWTGHNNSPLHF.

This clonotype was picked up a small number of times. The chain employs TRBV7-2 and TRBJ2-1; 7 bases align to TRBD1. The junction had 9 bases not matched to a gene; V was cut back by 8 bases and J by 5 bases. Germline V gene lookup returns CDR1 SGHTA and CDR2 FQGNSA. The CDR3 contains 14 residues. CDR3 residues: CASLQGRPNNEQFF. DNA of the CDR3: TGTGCCAGCCTACAGGGGCGGCCAAACAATGAGCAGTTCTTC.